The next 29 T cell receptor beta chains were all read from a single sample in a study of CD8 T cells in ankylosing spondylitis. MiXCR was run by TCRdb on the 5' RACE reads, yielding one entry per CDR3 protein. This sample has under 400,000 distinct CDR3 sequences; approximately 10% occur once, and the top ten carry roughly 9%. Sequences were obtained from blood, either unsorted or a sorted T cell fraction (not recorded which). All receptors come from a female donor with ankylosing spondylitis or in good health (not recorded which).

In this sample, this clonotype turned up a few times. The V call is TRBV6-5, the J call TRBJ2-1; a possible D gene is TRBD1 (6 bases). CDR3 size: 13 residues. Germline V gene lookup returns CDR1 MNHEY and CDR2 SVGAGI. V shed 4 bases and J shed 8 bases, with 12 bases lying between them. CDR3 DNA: TGTGCCAGCAGTTCCACGGACAGCGATGAGCAGTTCTTC. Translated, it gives CASSSTDSDEQFF.

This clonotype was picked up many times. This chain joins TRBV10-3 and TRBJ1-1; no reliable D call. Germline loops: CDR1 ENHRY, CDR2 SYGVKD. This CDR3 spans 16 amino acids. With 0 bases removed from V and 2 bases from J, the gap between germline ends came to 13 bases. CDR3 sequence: CAISESTLTSNTEAFF. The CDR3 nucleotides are TGTGCCATCAGTGAGTCGACGTTGACATCCAACACTGAAGCTTTCTTT.

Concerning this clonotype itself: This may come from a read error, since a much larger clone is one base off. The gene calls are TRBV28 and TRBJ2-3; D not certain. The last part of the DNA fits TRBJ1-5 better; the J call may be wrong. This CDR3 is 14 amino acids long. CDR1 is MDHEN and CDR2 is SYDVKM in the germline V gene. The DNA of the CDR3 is TGTGCCAGCATTAGCGGAGGAAGCACAGATACGCAGCATTTT. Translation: CASISGGSTDTQHF.

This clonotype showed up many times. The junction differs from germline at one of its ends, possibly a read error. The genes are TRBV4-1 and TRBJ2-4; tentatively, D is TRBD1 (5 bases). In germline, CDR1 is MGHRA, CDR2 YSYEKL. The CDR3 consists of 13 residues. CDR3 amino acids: CASSQDPLQGIDF. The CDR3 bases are TGCGCCAGCAGCCAAGATCCGCTTCAGGGTATTGACTTC.

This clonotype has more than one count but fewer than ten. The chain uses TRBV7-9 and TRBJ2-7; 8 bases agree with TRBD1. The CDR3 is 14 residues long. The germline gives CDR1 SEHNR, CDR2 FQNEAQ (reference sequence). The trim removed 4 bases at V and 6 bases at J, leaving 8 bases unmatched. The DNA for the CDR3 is TGTGCCAGCAGCTCGGGACAGGCGTCAGGCGAGCAGTACTTC. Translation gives CASSSGQASGEQYF.

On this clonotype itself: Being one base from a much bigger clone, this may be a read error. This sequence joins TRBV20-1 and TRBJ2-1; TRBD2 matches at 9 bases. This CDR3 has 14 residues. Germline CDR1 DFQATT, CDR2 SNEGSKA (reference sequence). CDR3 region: CSASAGGDYIEQFF. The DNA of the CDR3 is TGCAGTGCTAGCGCGGGGGGGGACTACATTGAGCAGTTCTTC.

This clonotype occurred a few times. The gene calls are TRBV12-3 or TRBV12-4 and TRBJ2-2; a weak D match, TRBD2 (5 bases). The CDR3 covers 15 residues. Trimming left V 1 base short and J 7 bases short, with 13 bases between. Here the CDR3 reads CASSLVRGFGGELFF. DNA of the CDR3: TGTGCCAGCAGTTTAGTCCGGGGATTCGGCGGGGAGCTGTTTTTT.

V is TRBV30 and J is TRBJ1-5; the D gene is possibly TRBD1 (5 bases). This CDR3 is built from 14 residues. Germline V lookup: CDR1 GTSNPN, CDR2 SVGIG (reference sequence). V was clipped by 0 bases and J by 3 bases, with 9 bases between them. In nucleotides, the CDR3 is TGTGCCTGGAGTGTAGGGGCCCCCAATCAGCCCCAGCATTTT. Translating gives CAWSVGAPNQPQHF.

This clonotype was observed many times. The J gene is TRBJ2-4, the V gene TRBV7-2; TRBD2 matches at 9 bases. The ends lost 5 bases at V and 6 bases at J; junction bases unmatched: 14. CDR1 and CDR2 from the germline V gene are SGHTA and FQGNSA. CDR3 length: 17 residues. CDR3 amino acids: CASSPSLMAGGINIQYF. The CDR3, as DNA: TGTGCCAGCAGCCCCTCCCTTATGGCGGGGGGGATAAACATTCAGTACTTC.

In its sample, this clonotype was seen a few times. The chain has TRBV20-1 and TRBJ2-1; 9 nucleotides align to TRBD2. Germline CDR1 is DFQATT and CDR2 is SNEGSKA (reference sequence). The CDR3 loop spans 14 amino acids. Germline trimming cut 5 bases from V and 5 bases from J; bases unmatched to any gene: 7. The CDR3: CSAHSGSYHNEQFF. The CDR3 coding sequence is TGCAGTGCTCATAGCGGGAGTTACCACAATGAGCAGTTCTTC.

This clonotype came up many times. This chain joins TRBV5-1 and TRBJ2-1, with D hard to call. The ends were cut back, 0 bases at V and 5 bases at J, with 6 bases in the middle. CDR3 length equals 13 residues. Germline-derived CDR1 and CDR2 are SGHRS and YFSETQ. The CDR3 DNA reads TGCGCCAGCAGCTTGGAGGGTAACAATGAGCAGTTCTTC. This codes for CASSLEGNNEQFF. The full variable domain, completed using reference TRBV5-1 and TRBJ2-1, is KAGVTQTPRYLIKTRGQQVTLSCSPISGHRSVSWYQQTPGQGLQFLFEYFSETQRNKGNFPGRFSGRQFSNSRSEMNVSTLELGDSALYLCASSLEGNNEQFFGPGTRLTVL.

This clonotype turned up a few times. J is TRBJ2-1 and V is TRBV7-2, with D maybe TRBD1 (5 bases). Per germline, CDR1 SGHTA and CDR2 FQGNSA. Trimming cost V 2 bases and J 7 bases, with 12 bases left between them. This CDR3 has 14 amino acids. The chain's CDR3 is CASSLNRFGNEQFF. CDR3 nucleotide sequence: TGTGCCAGCAGCTTAAACAGGTTTGGAAATGAGCAGTTCTTC.

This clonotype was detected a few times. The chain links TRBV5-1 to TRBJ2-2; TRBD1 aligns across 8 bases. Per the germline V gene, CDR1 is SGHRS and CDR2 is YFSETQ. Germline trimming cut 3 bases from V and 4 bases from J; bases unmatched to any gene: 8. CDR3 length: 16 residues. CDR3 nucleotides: TGCGCCAGCAGCTCCGGGACAGGACTTTCCACCGGGGAGCTGTTTTTT. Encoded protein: CASSSGTGLSTGELFF.

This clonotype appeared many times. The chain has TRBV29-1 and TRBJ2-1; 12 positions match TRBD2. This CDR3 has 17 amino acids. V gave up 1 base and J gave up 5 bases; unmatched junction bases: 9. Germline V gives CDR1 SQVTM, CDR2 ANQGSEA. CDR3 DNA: TGCAGCGTTGAAGGGTGGACTAGCGGGGAACATAACAATGAGCAGTTCTTC. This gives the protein CSVEGWTSGEHNNEQFF.

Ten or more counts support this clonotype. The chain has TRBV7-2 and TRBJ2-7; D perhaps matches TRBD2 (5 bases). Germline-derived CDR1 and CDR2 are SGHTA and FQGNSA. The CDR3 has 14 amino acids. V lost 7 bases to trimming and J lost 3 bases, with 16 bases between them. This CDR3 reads CASTPGSGIYEQYF. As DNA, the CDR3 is TGTGCCAGCACCCCGGGAAGCGGAATCTACGAGCAGTACTTC.

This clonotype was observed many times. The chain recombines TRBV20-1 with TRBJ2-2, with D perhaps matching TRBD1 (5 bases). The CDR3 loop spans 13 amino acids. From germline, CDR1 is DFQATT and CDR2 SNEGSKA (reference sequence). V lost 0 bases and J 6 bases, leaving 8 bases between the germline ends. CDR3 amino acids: CSARDRVAGELFF. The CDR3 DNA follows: TGCAGTGCTAGAGACAGGGTTGCCGGGGAGCTGTTTTTT.

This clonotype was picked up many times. The CDR3 is CSASNGISYEQYF. The DNA of the CDR3 is TGCAGTGCTAGTAATGGTATCTCCTACGAGCAGTACTTC. The chain is built from TRBV20-1 and TRBJ2-7, with D unresolved. Germline V CDR1 and CDR2: DFQATT, SNEGSKA (reference sequence). The CDR3 is 13 amino acids. The V end lost 3 bases, the J end lost 0 bases, and 9 bases lay between the germline ends.

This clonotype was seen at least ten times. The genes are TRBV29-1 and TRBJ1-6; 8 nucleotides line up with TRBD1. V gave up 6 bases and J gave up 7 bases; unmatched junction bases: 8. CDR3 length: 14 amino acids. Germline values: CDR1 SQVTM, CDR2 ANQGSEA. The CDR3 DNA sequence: TGCAGCGTCTCGACAGGGGCCCCCAATTCACCCCTCCACTTT. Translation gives CSVSTGAPNSPLHF.

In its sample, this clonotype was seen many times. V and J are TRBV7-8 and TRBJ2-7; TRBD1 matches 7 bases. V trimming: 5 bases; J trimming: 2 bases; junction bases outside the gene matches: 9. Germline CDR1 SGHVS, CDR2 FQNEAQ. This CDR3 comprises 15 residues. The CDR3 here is CASSRPGQSAYEQYF. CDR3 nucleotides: TGTGCCAGCAGCCGTCCGGGACAGTCCGCCTACGAGCAGTACTTC. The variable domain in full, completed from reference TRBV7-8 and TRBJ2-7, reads GAGVSQSPRYKVAKRGQDVALRCDPISGHVSLFWYQQALGQGPEFLTYFQNEAQLDKSGLPSDRFFAERPEGSVSTLKIQRTQQEDSAVYLCASSRPGQSAYEQYFGPGTRLTVT.

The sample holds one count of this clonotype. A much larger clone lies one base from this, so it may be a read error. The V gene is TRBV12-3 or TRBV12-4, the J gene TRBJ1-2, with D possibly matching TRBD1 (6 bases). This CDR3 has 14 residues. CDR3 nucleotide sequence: TGTGCCAGCAGTCAACAGGGAGCTAACTATGGCGACACCTTC. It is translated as CASSQQGANYGDTF.

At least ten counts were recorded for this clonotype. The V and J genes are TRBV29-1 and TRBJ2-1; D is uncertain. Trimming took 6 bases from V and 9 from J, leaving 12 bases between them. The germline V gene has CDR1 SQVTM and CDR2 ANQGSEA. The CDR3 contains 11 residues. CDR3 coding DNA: TGCAGCGTCCCGGGCCCCAGTGAGCAGTTCTTC. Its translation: CSVPGPSEQFF.

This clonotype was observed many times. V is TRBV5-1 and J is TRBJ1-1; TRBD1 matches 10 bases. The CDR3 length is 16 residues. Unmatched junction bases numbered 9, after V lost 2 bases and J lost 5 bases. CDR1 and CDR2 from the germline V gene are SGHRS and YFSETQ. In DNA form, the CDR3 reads TGCGCCAGCAGCTTCCTACGGACAGGGGGAGATACTGAAGCTTTCTTT. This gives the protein CASSFLRTGGDTEAFF. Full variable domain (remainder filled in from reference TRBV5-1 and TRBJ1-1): KAGVTQTPRYLIKTRGQQVTLSCSPISGHRSVSWYQQTPGQGLQFLFEYFSETQRNKGNFPGRFSGRQFSNSRSEMNVSTLELGDSALYLCASSFLRTGGDTEAFFGQGTRLTVV.

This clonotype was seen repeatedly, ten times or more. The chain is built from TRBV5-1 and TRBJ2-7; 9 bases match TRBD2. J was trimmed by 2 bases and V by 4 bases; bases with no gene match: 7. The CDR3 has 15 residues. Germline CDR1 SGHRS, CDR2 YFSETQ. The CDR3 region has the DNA TGCGCCAGCAGCCTCAATAGCGGGAGAGCCTACGAGCAGTACTTC. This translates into CASSLNSGRAYEQYF.

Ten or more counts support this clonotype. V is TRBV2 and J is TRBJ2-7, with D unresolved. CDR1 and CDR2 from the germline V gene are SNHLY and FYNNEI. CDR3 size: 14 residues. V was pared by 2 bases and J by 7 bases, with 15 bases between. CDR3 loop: CASSERYQNREQYF. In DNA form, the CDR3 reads TGTGCCAGCAGTGAAAGGTACCAGAATAGAGAGCAGTACTTC.

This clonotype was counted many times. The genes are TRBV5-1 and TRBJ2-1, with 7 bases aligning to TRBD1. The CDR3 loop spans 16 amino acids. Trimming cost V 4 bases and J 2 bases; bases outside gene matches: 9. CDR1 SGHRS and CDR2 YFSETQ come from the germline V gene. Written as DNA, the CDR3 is TGCGCCAGCAGCCCACAGACAGGGTTCACCTACAATGAGCAGTTCTTC. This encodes CASSPQTGFTYNEQFF.

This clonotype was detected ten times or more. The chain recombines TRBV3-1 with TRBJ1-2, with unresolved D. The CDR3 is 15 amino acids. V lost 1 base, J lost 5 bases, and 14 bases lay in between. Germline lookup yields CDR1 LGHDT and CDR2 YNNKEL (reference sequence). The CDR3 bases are TGTGCCAGCAGCCAAGGACGGAGGATTGGATATGGCTACACCTTC. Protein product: CASSQGRRIGYGYTF.

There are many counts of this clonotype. CDR3 amino acids: CASSLKAGVGSYNEQFF. DNA for the CDR3: TGTGCCAGCAGTTTAAAGGCGGGAGTGGGCTCCTACAATGAGCAGTTCTTC. V gene TRBV28 combines with J gene TRBJ2-1, with TRBD2 matching 7 bases. The length of the CDR3 is 17 residues. V gave up 2 bases and J gave up 0 bases; unmatched junction bases: 7. The germline gives CDR1 MDHEN, CDR2 SYDVKM.

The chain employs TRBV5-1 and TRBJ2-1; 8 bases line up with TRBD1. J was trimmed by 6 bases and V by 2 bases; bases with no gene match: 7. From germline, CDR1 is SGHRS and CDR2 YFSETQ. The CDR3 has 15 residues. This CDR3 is CASSFGQGGSNEQFF. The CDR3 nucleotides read TGCGCCAGCAGCTTCGGACAGGGAGGCTCCAATGAGCAGTTCTTC.

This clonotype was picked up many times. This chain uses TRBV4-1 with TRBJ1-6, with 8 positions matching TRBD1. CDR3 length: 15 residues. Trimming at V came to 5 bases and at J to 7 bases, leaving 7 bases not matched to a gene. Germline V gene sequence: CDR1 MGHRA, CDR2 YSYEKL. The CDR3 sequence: CASSLDRVGNSPLHF. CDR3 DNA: TGCGCCAGCAGCTTGGACAGGGTAGGGAATTCACCCCTCCACTTT.